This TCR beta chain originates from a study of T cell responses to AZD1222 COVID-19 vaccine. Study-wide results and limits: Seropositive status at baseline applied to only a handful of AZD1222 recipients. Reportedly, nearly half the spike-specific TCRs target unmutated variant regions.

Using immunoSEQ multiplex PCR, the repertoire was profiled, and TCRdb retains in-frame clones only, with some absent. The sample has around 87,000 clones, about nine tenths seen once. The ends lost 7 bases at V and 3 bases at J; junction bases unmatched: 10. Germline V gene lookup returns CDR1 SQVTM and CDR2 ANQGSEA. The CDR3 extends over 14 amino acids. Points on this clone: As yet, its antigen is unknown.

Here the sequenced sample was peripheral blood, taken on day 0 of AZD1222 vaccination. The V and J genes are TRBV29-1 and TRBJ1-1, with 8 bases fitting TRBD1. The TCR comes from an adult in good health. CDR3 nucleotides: TGCAGCGCGACTCAGGGGGCGCGGGACACTGAAGCTTTCTTT. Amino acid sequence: CSATQGARDTEAFF.